These 27 T cell receptor beta chains were all obtained from the same sample, sequenced in a study of radiotherapy plus CTLA-4 blockade in lung cancer. Measured with immunoSEQ multiplex PCR; TCRdb has only the in-frame clones, and not every one. Of tens of thousands of clones in the sample, approximately 86% were seen once. Sequenced material: peripheral blood, taken from a patient treated with radiotherapy plus ipilimumab. Receptors were obtained from a human donor with non-small cell lung cancer that progressed on radiotherapy plus ipilimumab.

Here the CDR3 reads CASSPGFSTEAFF. The CDR3 DNA sequence: TGTGCCAGCAGCCCAGGGTTTAGCACTGAAGCTTTCTTT. The chain uses TRBV11-2 and TRBJ1-1; possibly TRBD1 for D (5 bases). Germline V CDR1 and CDR2: SGHAT, FQNNGV. This CDR3 has 13 residues. Trimming took off 5 bases at V and 4 bases at J, with 11 bases between the two ends.

Only one count was recorded for this clone. This sample also contains other DNA sequences that code for the same CDR3. The chain employs TRBV7-2 and TRBJ2-7, with 8 positions matching TRBD2. V shed 5 bases and J 3 bases; nucleotides not matched to a gene: 9. CDR1 and CDR2 (germline): SGHTA, FQGNSA. The CDR3 contains 15 residues. This CDR3 reads CASSLTSGGNYEQYF. The CDR3 bases are TGTGCCAGCAGCCTAACTAGCGGAGGGAACTACGAGCAGTACTTC.

J is TRBJ2-7 and V is TRBV4-2; D gene unclear. V was pared by 0 bases and J by 3 bases, with 9 bases between. CDR1 and CDR2 (germline): LGHNA, YNFKEQ. There are 14 residues in the CDR3. As DNA, the CDR3 is TGTGCCAGCAGCCAAGATTTCAGTAACTACGAGCAGTACTTC. This gives the protein CASSQDFSNYEQYF.

In this sample, this clone turned up once. The chain carries TRBV2 and TRBJ2-2, with 7 bases that match TRBD1. In germline, CDR1 is SNHLY, CDR2 FYNNEI. This CDR3 comprises 14 residues. V was pared by 7 bases and J by 1 base, with 3 bases of the junction left unmatched. The CDR3 sequence: CASNGQVNTGELFF. CDR3 in DNA: TGTGCCAGCAATGGACAGGTGAACACCGGGGAGCTGTTTTTT.

This chain uses TRBV6-5 with TRBJ1-2; maybe TRBD1 (5 bases). CDR3 length equals 13 residues. Germline V gene sequence: CDR1 MNHEY, CDR2 SVGAGI. Trimming pared 6 bases from V and 7 bases from J, leaving 15 bases between. CDR3 amino acids: CASRTGGPSGYTF. The DNA for the CDR3 is TGTGCCAGCAGGACGGGGGGACCCTCTGGCTACACCTTC.

The chain combines TRBV5-8 with TRBJ2-6, with TRBD1 matching over 7 bases. Germline V gene lookup returns CDR1 SGHTS and CDR2 YDEGEE. V lost 4 bases, J lost 4 bases, and 8 bases stayed unmatched. The CDR3 is 16 residues long. Written as DNA, the CDR3 is TGTGCCAGCAGCCGAGGCACAGGGGTCGGGGCCAACGTCCTGACTTTC. Translation gives CASSRGTGVGANVLTF.

The rearrangement links TRBV5-4 to TRBJ2-7; 7 bases match TRBD2. The CDR3 is 17 residues long. The V and J ends lost 0 bases and 3 bases, in that order; junction bases with no gene match: 12. Germline CDR1 SGHNT, CDR2 YYREEE (reference sequence). The chain's CDR3 is CASSLGLASPGDYEQYF. In nucleotides, the CDR3 is TGTGCCAGCAGCTTGGGACTAGCCAGTCCTGGGGACTACGAGCAGTACTTC.

This clone has a handful of counts. V is TRBV2 and J is TRBJ2-2; TRBD2 aligns across 13 bases. This CDR3 has 18 residues. Losses at the gene ends were 5 bases for V and 6 bases for J; bases not matched to a gene: 12. Germline-derived CDR1 and CDR2 are SNHLY and FYNNEI. The CDR3: CASSSPTSGGYPSGELFF. The DNA for the CDR3 is TGTGCCAGCAGTTCCCCGACTAGCGGGGGGTACCCCTCCGGGGAGCTGTTTTTT.

The V gene is TRBV11-3, the J gene TRBJ1-1; D is uncertain. This CDR3 comprises 18 residues. CDR1 is SGHNT, CDR2 YENEEA, per germline. V shed 5 bases and J shed 1 base, with 23 bases lying between them. The CDR3 nucleotides are TGTGCCAGCAGCCCCTTATTTGGTCCGGGAACTCGGAACACTGAAGCTTTCTTT. Its translation: CASSPLFGPGTRNTEAFF. Full variable domain (missing parts from reference TRBV11-3 and TRBJ1-1): EAGVVQSPRYKIIEKKQPVAFWCNPISGHNTLYWYLQNLGQGPELLIRYENEEAVDDSQLPKDRFSAERLKGVDSTLKIQPAELGDSAVYLCASSPLFGPGTRNTEAFFGQGTRLTVV.

V is TRBV6-6 and J is TRBJ1-1; D call uncertain. Germline V gives CDR1 MNHNY, CDR2 SVGAGI (reference sequence). This CDR3 comprises 13 residues. Trimming shortened V by 5 bases and J by 7 bases, and 14 bases separated the two germline ends. The CDR3 is CASSPLSTLEAFF. The CDR3 coding sequence is TGTGCCAGCAGTCCGCTATCAACGCTTGAAGCTTTCTTT.

Written as DNA, the CDR3 is TGTGCCAGCAGTGAACGGCAGGTCATCCCCTCCTACGAGCAGTACTTC. This translates into CASSERQVIPSYEQYF. This chain uses TRBV2 with TRBJ2-7; no clear D. Trimming left V 2 bases short and J 0 bases short, with 14 bases between. The CDR3 is 16 residues long. Germline CDR1 SNHLY, CDR2 FYNNEI.

The chain links TRBV27 to TRBJ2-2; 9 positions agree with TRBD1. From germline, CDR1 is MNHEY and CDR2 SMNVEV (reference sequence). Trimming cost V 5 bases and J 7 bases; bases outside gene matches: 2. This CDR3 has 13 residues. The CDR3 DNA is TGTGCCAGCAGTCCGGACAGGGGCGGGGAGCTGTTTTTT. Its protein product is CASSPDRGGELFF.

This clone was seen only once. The CDR3 bases are TGCGCCAGCAGCATATCGGACATGATCTATGGCTACACCTTC. Translation gives CASSISDMIYGYTF. This chain connects TRBV5-1 to TRBJ1-2; weak D call: TRBD1 (5 bases). V lost 4 bases to trimming and J lost 4 bases, with 14 bases between them. The CDR3 length is 14 residues. CDR1 and CDR2 (germline): SGHRS, YFSETQ.

In its sample, this clone was seen a few times. CDR3 nucleotides: TGCGCCAGCAGCTTGGCCACCACGAACCAAGATACGCAGTATTTT. Translating gives CASSLATTNQDTQYF. The J gene is TRBJ2-3, the V gene TRBV5-1, with D uncertain. Germline V gene lookup returns CDR1 SGHRS and CDR2 YFSETQ. CDR3 size: 15 residues. The ends were cut back, 0 bases at V and 5 bases at J, with 13 bases in the middle.

The CDR3 is CASRKGQLNTGELFF. The CDR3 coding sequence is TGTGCCAGTAGAAAGGGGCAGTTGAACACCGGGGAGCTGTTTTTT. The chain joins TRBV19 to TRBJ2-2; D possibly corresponds to TRBD1 (5 bases). CDR3 length: 15 residues. The ends were cut back, 6 bases at V and 1 base at J, with 12 bases in the middle. Germline CDR1 is LNHDA and CDR2 is SQIVND (reference sequence).

The J gene is TRBJ2-3, the V gene TRBV6-7; possible D gene TRBD2, 5 bases. TRBV6-7 qualifies as an ORF whose function is uncertain. This CDR3 region has 12 residues. V lost 7 bases, J lost 7 bases, and 12 bases lay in between. CDR3 in DNA: TGTGCCAGCACCGGACGAGGGTATACGCAGTATTTT. Translated, it gives CASTGRGYTQYF.

This clone came up once. The CDR3 loop is CASSYEQGARGYTF. CDR3 DNA sequence: TGTGCCAGCAGTTACGAACAGGGGGCGCGAGGCTACACCTTC. This rearrangement joins TRBV6-6 to TRBJ1-2, with 9 positions matching TRBD1. Germline V lookup: CDR1 MNHNY, CDR2 SVGAGI (reference sequence). CDR3 length: 14 amino acids. With 2 bases clipped from V and 8 bases from J, the junction kept 6 bases outside the gene matches.

This chain's CDR3 is CASSFGRGRGTLTDTQYF. The CDR3 nucleotides read TGTGCCAGCAGCTTCGGACGGGGGCGGGGGACCCTCACAGATACGCAGTATTTT. V and J are TRBV7-2 and TRBJ2-3; D possibly corresponds to TRBD2 (7 bases). The CDR3 spans 18 residues. Germline assignment: CDR1 SGHTA and CDR2 FQGNSA. The V and J ends lost 3 bases and 2 bases respectively, with 21 bases between them.

This chain joins TRBV6-5 and TRBJ2-7; possibly TRBD2 for D (6 bases). Germline V gives CDR1 MNHEY, CDR2 SVGAGI. V lost 4 bases, J lost 5 bases, and 12 bases lay in between. The CDR3 consists of 13 residues. The CDR3 bases are TGTGCCAGCAGTTCCGGGGGTGTGAACGAGCAGTACTTC. This codes for CASSSGGVNEQYF.

This sequence joins TRBV7-9 and TRBJ1-2; perhaps TRBD1 as D (6 bases). Germline-derived CDR1 and CDR2 are SEHNR and FQNEAQ (reference sequence). Trimming removed 4 bases from V and 2 bases from J, with 14 bases in between. The CDR3 is 15 residues long. The CDR3 is CASSSGQRLNYGYTF. In DNA form, the CDR3 reads TGTGCCAGCAGCTCCGGACAGCGACTAAACTATGGCTACACCTTC.

This sequence joins TRBV7-9 and TRBJ2-5, with D perhaps matching TRBD1 or TRBD2 (5 bases each). Germline loops: CDR1 SEHNR, CDR2 FQNEAQ (reference sequence). Trimming left V 1 base short and J 4 bases short, with 10 bases between. The CDR3 is 14 amino acids. The DNA for the CDR3 is TGTGCCAGCAGCTTAGGGGGGTACGGAGAGACCCAGTACTTC. Translated, it gives CASSLGGYGETQYF.

This chain connects TRBV5-4 to TRBJ2-7, with 10 bases matching TRBD2. The CDR3 is 15 amino acids. V was pared by 2 bases and J by 2 bases, with 4 bases of the junction left unmatched. Germline assignment: CDR1 SGHNT and CDR2 YYREEE (reference sequence). The CDR3 is CASSFSSGGPYEQYF. Written as DNA, the CDR3 is TGTGCCAGCAGCTTCTCTAGCGGGGGCCCCTACGAGCAGTACTTC.

This clone has only one observation. CDR3: CASSQGTYNQPQHF. The DNA of the CDR3 is TGTGCCAGTAGCCAGGGAACCTACAATCAGCCCCAGCATTTT. The chain recombines TRBV19 with TRBJ1-5; weak D call: TRBD1 (5 bases). The CDR3 spans 14 residues. V was shortened by 6 bases and J by 3 bases, with 12 bases between the two germline ends. Per the germline V gene, CDR1 is LNHDA and CDR2 is SQIVND (reference sequence).

The chain recombines TRBV7-2 with TRBJ1-1; D unclear. The V end was cut by 4 bases, the J end by 0 bases, with 9 bases between. The CDR3 has 14 amino acids. Per the germline V gene, CDR1 is SGHTA and CDR2 is FQGNSA. CDR3 sequence: CASSSPTVNTEAFF. The CDR3 DNA reads as TGTGCCAGCAGCTCACCCACAGTGAACACTGAAGCTTTCTTT.

This clone was detected only once. The genes are TRBV28 and TRBJ1-2; 7 bases align to TRBD1. The junction had 6 bases not matched to a gene; V was cut back by 3 bases and J by 5 bases. Germline CDR1 reads MDHEN; CDR2 reads SYDVKM. The CDR3 consists of 14 residues. For the CDR3, the DNA is TGTGCCAGCAGTTTTTCAGACAGGGCTTATGGCTACACCTTC. Residues: CASSFSDRAYGYTF.

V gene TRBV7-9 combines with J gene TRBJ1-5; tentatively, D is TRBD1 (6 bases). The germline V gene encodes CDR1 SEHNR and CDR2 FQNEAQ (reference sequence). The CDR3 totals 14 residues. V lost 0 bases and J 11 bases, leaving 14 bases between the germline ends. CDR3 amino acids: CASSLAASQGTQHF. As DNA, the CDR3 is TGTGCCAGCAGCTTAGCGGCCTCACAGGGTACCCAGCATTTT.

V gene TRBV7-2 combines with J gene TRBJ1-5; D perhaps matches TRBD1 (6 bases). V was cut by 4 bases and J by 1 base, with 23 bases left in between. CDR3 size: 19 residues. Germline values: CDR1 SGHTA, CDR2 FQGNSA. The CDR3 protein is CASSYVGGITTGSNQPQHF. CDR3 nucleotide sequence: TGTGCCAGCAGCTATGTCGGGGGCATAACCACCGGGAGCAATCAGCCCCAGCATTTT.